The clone carrying this T cell receptor beta chain was found many times. What it recognizes is unknown. Germline V gene data show CDR1 as KGHSH and CDR2 as LQKENI. The trim removed 0 bases at V and 10 bases at J, leaving 4 bases unmatched. The CDR3 contains 16 residues. The data were taken from a study of human T cells and chemical hapten exposure. In the study overall: The variation in per-sample TCR yields arose mainly from small differences in pooled library volumes. Study conclusions and caveats: TCRs above 1 in 1000 frequency stayed constant with DPC sensitization.

TCRdb redid the calling of the RACE reads with MiXCR, one entry per CDR3 protein. Of under 90,000 distinct CDR3 sequences in the sample, under 10% were seen once. Time point defined: healthy volunteer bleed at 6 weeks. Before extraction, the whole blood was not fractionated, and total RNA was taken from it. The J gene is TRBJ2-1, the V gene TRBV18, with 15 nucleotides matching TRBD2. Sequences were obtained from whole blood. The clonotype comes from a male donor in good health. Some clones in this sample may be carry-over from other donors' samples. CDR3 region: CASSPPGLAGGGEQFF. The CDR3 nucleotides read TGTGCCAGCTCACCACCGGGACTAGCGGGAGGTGGAGAGCAGTTCTTC.